This T cell receptor beta chain was captured in a study of blood T cell repertoires in COVID-19. About the study: COVID-19 samples collected from the United States, Italy and Spain covered acute and convalescent phases.

In the source study's methods: Amplification from reference gene primers served as the basis for estimated nucleated cell counts. Only in-frame clones appear in the TCRdb table, and some are missing; sequencing was by immunoSEQ multiplex PCR. V, J and clone size are taken as reported in that table, and D and trimming were inferred from the DNA itself. The sample records hundreds of thousands of clones, around 90% being singletons. The length of the CDR3 is 15 residues. V shed 6 bases and J 0 bases; nucleotides not matched to a gene: 5. The germline gives CDR1 SGHNT, CDR2 YENEEA. The sequencing input was PBMCs or T cells enriched from blood (not recorded which). The clonotype originates from a man aged 25 to 40 who had recovered from COVID-19. The rearrangement uses TRBV11-3 and TRBJ2-3; 8 bases agree with TRBD1. DNA for the CDR3: TGTGCCAGCAGTCGACAGGGGTTTAGCACAGATACGCAGTATTTT. Translation gives CASSRQGFSTDTQYF.